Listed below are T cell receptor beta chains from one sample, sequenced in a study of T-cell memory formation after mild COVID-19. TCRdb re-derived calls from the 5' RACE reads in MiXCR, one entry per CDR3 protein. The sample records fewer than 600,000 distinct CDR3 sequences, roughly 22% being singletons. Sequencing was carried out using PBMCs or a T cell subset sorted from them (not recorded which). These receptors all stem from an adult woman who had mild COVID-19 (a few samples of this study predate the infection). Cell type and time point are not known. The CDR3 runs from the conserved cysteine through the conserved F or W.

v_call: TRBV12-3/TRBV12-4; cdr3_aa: CASSYRFTF
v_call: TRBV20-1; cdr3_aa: CSAPTTAGHYGYTF
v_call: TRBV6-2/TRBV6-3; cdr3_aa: CASQADPPSNEQFF
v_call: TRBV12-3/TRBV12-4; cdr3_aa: CASRTSGPPYTQYF
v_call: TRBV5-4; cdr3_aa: CASRKGGTEAFF
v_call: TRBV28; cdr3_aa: CASSFGVRTDTQYF
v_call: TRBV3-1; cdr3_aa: CASSQEERLAGFHNEQFF
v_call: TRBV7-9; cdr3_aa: CASSLSDKALGINTGELFF
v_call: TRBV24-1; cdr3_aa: CATSDSSGTGGISNQPQHF
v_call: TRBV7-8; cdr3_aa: CASSLDLTDFYGYTF
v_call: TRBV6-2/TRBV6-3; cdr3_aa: CASRRRDGSYEQYF
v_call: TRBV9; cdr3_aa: CASSSQREGGVPHTDTQYF
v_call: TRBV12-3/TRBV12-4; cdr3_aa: CASSLTETGVGGYTF
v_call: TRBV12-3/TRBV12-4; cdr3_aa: CASSFESTDTQYF
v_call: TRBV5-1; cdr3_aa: CASSGGRGLNTEAFF
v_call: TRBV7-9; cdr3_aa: CAATTDTQYF
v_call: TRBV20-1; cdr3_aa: CSARTSGGLSYEQYF